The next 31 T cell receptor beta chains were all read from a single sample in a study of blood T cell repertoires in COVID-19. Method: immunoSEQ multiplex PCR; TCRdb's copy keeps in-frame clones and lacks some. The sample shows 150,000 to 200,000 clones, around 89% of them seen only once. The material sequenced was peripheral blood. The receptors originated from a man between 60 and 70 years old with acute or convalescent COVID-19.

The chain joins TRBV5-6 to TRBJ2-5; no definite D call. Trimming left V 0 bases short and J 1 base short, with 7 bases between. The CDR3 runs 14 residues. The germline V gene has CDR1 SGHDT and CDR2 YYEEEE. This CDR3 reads CASSLARSQETQYF. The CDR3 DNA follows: TGTGCCAGCAGCTTGGCTCGGTCCCAAGAGACCCAGTACTTC.

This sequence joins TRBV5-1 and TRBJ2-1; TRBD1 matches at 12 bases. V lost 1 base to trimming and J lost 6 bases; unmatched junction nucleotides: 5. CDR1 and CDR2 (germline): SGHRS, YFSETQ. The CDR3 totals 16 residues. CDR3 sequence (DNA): TGCGCCAGCAGCTTGCGGGGACAGGGGGCAAGCAATGAGCAGTTCTTC. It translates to CASSLRGQGASNEQFF. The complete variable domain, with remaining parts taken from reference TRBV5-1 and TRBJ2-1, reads KAGVTQTPRYLIKTRGQQVTLSCSPISGHRSVSWYQQTPGQGLQFLFEYFSETQRNKGNFPGRFSGRQFSNSRSEMNVSTLELGDSALYLCASSLRGQGASNEQFFGPGTRLTVL.

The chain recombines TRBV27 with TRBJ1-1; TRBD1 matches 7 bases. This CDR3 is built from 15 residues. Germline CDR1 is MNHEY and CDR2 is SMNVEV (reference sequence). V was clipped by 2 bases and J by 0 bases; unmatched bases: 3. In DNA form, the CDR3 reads TGTGCCAGCAGTTTAAGGACAGGTTTGAACACTGAAGCTTTCTTT. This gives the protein CASSLRTGLNTEAFF.

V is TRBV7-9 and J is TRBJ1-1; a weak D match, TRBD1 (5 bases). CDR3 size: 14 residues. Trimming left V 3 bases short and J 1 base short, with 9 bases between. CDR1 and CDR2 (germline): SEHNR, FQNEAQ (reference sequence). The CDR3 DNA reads TGTGCCAGCAGCTTGGACACAGCGAACACTGAAGCTTTCTTT. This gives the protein CASSLDTANTEAFF. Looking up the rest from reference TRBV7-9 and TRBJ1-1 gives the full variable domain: DTGVSQNPRHKITKRGQNVTFRCDPISEHNRLYWYRQTLGQGPEFLTYFQNEAQLEKSRLLSDRFSAERPKGSFSTLEIQRTEQGDSAMYLCASSLDTANTEAFFGQGTRLTVV.

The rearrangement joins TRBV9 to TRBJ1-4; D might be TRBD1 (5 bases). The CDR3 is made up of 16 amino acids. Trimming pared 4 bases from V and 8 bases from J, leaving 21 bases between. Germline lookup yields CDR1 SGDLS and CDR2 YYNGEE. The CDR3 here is CASSPSGAAREEKLFF. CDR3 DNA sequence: TGTGCCAGCAGCCCCTCTGGGGCAGCTCGGGAGGAAAAACTGTTTTTT.

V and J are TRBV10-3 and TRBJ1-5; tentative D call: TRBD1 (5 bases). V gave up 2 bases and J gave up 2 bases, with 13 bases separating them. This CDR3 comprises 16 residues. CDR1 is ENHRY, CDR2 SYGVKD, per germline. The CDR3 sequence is CAISEGGEMGNQPQHF. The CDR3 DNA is TGTGCCATCAGTGAGGGAGGGGAAATGGGCAATCAGCCCCAGCATTTT.

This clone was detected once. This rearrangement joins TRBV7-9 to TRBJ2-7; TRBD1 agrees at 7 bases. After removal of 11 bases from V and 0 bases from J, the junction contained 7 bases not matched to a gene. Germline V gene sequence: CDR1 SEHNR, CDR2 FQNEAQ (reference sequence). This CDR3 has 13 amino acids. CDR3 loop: CAGMGQHSYEQYF. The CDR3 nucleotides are TGTGCCGGGATGGGACAGCACTCCTACGAGCAGTACTTC.

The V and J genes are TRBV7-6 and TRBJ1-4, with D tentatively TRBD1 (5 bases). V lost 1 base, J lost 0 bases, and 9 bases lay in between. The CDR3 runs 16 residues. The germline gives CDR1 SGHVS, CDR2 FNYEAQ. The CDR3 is CASSLGQTATNEKLFF. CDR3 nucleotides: TGTGCCAGCAGCTTAGGACAGACCGCAACTAATGAAAAACTGTTTTTT. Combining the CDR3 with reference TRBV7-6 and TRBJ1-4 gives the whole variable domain GAGVSQSPRYKVTKRGQDVALRCDPISGHVSLYWYRQALGQGPEFLTYFNYEAQQDKSGLPNDRFSAERPEGSISTLTIQRTEQRDSAMYRCASSLGQTATNEKLFFGSGTQLSVL.

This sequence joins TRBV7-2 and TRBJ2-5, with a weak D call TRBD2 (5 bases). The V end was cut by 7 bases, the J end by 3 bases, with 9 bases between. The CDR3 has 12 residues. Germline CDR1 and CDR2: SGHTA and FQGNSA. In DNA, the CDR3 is TGTGCCAGCAACGACGGGGAAGAGACCCAGTACTTC. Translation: CASNDGEETQYF.

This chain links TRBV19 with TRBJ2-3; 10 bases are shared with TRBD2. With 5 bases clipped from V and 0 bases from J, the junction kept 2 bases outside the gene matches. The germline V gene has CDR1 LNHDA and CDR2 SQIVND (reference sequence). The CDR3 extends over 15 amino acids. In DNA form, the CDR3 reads TGTGCCAGTAGTGCGACTAGCGGGAGCACAGATACGCAGTATTTT. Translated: CASSATSGSTDTQYF.

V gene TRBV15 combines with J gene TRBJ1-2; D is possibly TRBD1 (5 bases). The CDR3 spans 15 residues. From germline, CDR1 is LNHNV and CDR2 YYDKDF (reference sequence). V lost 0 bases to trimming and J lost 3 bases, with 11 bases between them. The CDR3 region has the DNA TGTGCCACCAGCAGAGAGGGTGACAGCTACTATGGCTACACCTTC. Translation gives CATSREGDSYYGYTF.

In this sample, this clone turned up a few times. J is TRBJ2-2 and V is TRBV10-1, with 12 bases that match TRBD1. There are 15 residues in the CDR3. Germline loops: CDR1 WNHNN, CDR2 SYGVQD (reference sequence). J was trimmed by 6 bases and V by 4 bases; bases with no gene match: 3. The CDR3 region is CASSGGTGGSGELFF. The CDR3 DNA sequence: TGCGCCAGCAGTGGAGGGACAGGGGGCTCCGGGGAGCTGTTTTTT.

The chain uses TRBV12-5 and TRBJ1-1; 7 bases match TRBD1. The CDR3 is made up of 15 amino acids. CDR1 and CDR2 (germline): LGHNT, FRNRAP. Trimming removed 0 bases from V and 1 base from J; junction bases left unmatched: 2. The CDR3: CASGLVQGWNTEAFF. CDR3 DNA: TGTGCTAGTGGTTTGGTACAGGGGTGGAACACTGAAGCTTTCTTT.

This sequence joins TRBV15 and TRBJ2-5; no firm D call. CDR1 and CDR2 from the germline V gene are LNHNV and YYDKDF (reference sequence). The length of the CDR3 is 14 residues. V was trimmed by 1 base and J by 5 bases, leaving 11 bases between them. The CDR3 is CATSRGRPGETQYF. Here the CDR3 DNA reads TGTGCCACCAGCAGAGGTCGTCCCGGGGAGACCCAGTACTTC.

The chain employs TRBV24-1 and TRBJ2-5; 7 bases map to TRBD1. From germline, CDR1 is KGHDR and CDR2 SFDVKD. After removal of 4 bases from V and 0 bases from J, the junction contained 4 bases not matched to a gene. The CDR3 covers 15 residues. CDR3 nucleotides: TGTGCCACCAGTGACCCCGGGACAGACCAAGAGACCCAGTACTTC. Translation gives CATSDPGTDQETQYF.

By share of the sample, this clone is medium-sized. The CDR3 DNA follows: TGTGCCAGCAGTGAGGGCAGAGCAACTAGCGGGAGGTCCCACGAGCAGTACTTC. Translated: CASSEGRATSGRSHEQYF. This chain joins TRBV2 and TRBJ2-7; TRBD2 matches 12 bases. CDR3 length: 18 residues. Germline V gene data show CDR1 as SNHLY and CDR2 as FYNNEI. The ends lost 3 bases at V and 5 bases at J; junction bases unmatched: 14.

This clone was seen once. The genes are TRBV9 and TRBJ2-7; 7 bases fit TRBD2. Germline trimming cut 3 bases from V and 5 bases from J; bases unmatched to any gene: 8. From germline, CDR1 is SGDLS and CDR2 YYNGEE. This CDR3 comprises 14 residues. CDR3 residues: CASSEGTNYHEQYF. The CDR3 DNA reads TGTGCCAGCAGCGAGGGGACTAATTACCACGAGCAGTACTTC.

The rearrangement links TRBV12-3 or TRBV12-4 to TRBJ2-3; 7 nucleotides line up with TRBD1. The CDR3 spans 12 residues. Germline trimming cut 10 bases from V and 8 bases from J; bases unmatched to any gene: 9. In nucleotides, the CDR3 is TGTGCCACTCGGACAGGAGGTCGTACGCAGTATTTT. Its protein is CATRTGGRTQYF.

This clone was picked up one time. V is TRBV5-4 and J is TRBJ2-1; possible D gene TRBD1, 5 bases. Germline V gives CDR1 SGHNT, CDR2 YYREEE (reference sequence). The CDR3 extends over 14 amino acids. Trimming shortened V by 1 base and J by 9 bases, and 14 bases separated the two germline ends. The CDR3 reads CASSLRSIQGEQFF. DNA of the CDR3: TGTGCCAGCAGCTTGAGGAGCATCCAGGGTGAGCAGTTCTTC.

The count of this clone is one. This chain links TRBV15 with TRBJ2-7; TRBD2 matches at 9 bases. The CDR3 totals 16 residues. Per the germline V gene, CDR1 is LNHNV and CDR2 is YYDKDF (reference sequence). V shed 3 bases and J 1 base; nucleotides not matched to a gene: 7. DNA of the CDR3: TGTGCCACCAGCAGGGGAGGAGCGGGAGGATCCTACGAGCAGTACTTC. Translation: CATSRGGAGGSYEQYF.

The CDR3 protein is CASSHQGGSGANVLTF. In nucleotides, the CDR3 is TGTGCCAGCAGCCATCAAGGGGGATCTGGGGCCAACGTCCTGACTTTC. The chain uses TRBV3-1 (or the pseudogene TRBV3-2) and TRBJ2-6, with D maybe TRBD1 (6 bases). Germline lookup yields CDR1 LGHDT and CDR2 YNNKEL (reference sequence). The V end lost 3 bases, the J end lost 1 base, and 10 bases lay between the germline ends. This CDR3 region has 16 residues.

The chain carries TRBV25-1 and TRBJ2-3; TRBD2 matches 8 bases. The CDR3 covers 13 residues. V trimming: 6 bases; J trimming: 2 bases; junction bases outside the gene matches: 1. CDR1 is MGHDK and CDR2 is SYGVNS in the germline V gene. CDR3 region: CASRTSVTDTQYF. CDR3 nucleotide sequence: TGTGCCAGCAGGACTAGCGTCACAGATACGCAGTATTTT.

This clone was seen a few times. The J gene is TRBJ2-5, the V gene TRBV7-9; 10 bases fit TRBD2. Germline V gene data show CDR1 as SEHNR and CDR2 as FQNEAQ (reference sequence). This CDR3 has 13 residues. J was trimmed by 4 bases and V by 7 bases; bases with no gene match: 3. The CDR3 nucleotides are TGTGCCAGCACAGCGGGGGGGCGAGAGACCCAGTACTTC. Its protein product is CASTAGGRETQYF.

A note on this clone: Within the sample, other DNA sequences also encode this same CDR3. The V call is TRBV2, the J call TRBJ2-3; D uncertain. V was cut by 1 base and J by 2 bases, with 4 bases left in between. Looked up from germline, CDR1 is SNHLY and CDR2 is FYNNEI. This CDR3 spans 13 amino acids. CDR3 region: CASSEGPTDTQYF. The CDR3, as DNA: TGTGCCAGCAGTGAAGGGCCCACAGATACGCAGTATTTT. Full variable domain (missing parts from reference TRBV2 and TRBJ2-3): EPEVTQTPSHQVTQMGQEVILRCVPISNHLYFYWYRQILGQKVEFLVSFYNNEISEKSEIFDDQFSVERPDGSNFTLKIRSTKLEDSAMYFCASSEGPTDTQYFGPGTRLTVL.

The CDR3: CASSPDRVGARATEAFF. CDR3 DNA: TGTGCCAGCTCGCCTGACAGGGTTGGGGCGCGCGCCACTGAAGCTTTCTTT. The chain couples TRBV18 to TRBJ1-1, with 7 bases aligning to TRBD1. Germline CDR1 reads KGHSH; CDR2 reads LQKENI. The CDR3 spans 17 residues. J lost 4 bases, V lost 6 bases, and 17 bases had no gene match.

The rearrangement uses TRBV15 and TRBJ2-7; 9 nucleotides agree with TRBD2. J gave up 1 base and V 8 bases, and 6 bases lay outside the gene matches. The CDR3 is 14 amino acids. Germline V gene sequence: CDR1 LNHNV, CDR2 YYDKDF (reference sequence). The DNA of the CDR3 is TGTGCCACCTCGCTAGCGGGGAGTTCCTACGAGCAGTACTTC. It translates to CATSLAGSSYEQYF.

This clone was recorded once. The CDR3 loop is CASSFSTGPAFF. CDR3 bases: TGTGCCAGCAGTTTTTCGACAGGGCCCGCTTTCTTT. The V gene is TRBV27, the J gene TRBJ1-1; 7 nucleotides match TRBD1. The CDR3 sequence is 12 residues long. CDR1 and CDR2 (germline): MNHEY, SMNVEV (reference sequence). J was trimmed by 11 bases and V by 3 bases; bases with no gene match: 6.

CDR3 sequence reads: CASSINDWVAGTVDIQYF. CDR3 DNA sequence: TGTGCCAGTAGTATAAATGACTGGGTAGCGGGTACGGTAGACATTCAGTACTTC. This chain links TRBV19 with TRBJ2-4; TRBD2 aligns across 7 bases. Germline values: CDR1 LNHDA, CDR2 SQIVND (reference sequence). Trimming removed 2 bases from V and 8 bases from J; junction bases left unmatched: 18. This CDR3 is built from 18 residues. Full variable domain (missing parts from reference TRBV19 and TRBJ2-4): DGGITQSPKYLFRKEGQNVTLSCEQNLNHDAMYWYRQDPGQGLRLIYYSQIVNDFQKGDIAEGYSVSREKKESFPLTVTSAQKNPTAFYLCASSINDWVAGTVDIQYFGAGTRLSVL.

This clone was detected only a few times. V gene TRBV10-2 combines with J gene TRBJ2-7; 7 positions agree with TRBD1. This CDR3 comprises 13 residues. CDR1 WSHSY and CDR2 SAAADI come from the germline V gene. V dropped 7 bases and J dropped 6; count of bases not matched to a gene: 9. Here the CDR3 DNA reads TGCGCCAGCATGGCCGGGACAGCGGCCGAGCAGTACTTC. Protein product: CASMAGTAAEQYF.

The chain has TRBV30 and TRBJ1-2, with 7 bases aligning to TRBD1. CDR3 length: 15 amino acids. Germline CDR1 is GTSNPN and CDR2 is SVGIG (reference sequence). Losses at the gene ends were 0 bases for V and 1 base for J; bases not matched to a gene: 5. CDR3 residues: CAWSVGQAYNYGYTF. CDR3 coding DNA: TGTGCCTGGAGTGTAGGACAGGCCTATAACTATGGCTACACCTTC.

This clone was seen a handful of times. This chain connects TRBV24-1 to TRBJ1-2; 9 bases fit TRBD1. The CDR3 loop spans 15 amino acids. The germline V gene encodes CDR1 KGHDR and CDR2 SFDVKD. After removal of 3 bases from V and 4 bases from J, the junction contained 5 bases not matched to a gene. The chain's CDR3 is CATSDPGQGFYGYTF. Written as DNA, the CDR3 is TGTGCCACCAGTGATCCGGGACAGGGCTTCTATGGCTACACCTTC.